A selection of T cell receptor beta chains follows, all from one sample in a study of blood T cell repertoires in COVID-19. Method: immunoSEQ multiplex PCR; TCRdb's copy keeps in-frame clones and lacks some. The table includes about 300,000 clones, 65% to 85% detected once. The sample consisted of peripheral blood. The receptors stem from a woman between 50 and 59 years old with acute or convalescent COVID-19. CDR3s include the opening cysteine and the closing phenylalanine or tryptophan. The D gene is left open where the match is weak. Clone size, where shown, is once, few, many, or a class for clones that have expanded.

TRBV27	TRBD1	-	TRBJ2-2	TGTGCCAGCAGGACAGGGGACGCCGGGGAGCTGTTTTTT	CASRTGDAGELFF
TRBV6-2/TRBV6-3	-	-	TRBJ2-4	TGTGCCAGCAGTTACTCGGTGGTGGGGTGGACGCGCGGGGTGGCCAAAAACATTCAGTACTTC	CASSYSVVGWTRGVAKNIQYF
TRBV4-3	-	-	TRBJ2-5	TGCGCCAGCAGCCAAGCCTTATTCTCAGGGACCCAGTACTTC	CASSQALFSGTQYF
TRBV12-5	TRBD1	-	TRBJ1-1	TGTGCTAGTGGTATTGGGGGCAGGGGGCTTAGTACTGAAGCTTTCTTT	CASGIGGRGLSTEAFF
TRBV5-1	-	-	TRBJ1-4	TGCGCCAGCAGGCCTAACACAGGTTTGGGTGAAAAACTGTTTTTT	CASRPNTGLGEKLFF
TRBV7-9	-	-	TRBJ1-4	TGTGCCAGCAGCTCGCCGGGTAGGACTAATGAAAAACTGTTTTTT	CASSSPGRTNEKLFF
TRBV27	TRBD1	-	TRBJ2-1	TGTGCCAGCAGTACCAGACCTCCCGGGACAGGAATCTACAATGAGCAGTTCTTC	CASSTRPPGTGIYNEQFF
TRBV7-9	-	-	TRBJ1-1	TGTGCCAGCAGGGAGGCTCCCGCGGATTTTGAAGCTTTCTTT	CASREAPADFEAFF
TRBV2	-	-	TRBJ1-1	TGTGCCAGCAGTAAACAGGGTGACACTGAAGCTTTCTTT	CASSKQGDTEAFF
TRBV27	TRBD1	-	TRBJ1-1	TGTGCCAGCAGGATGACAGGGGCGAACACTGAAGCTTTCTTT	CASRMTGANTEAFF
TRBV19	-	once	TRBJ1-1	TGTGCCAGTAGTGTAAGTCAGGTTAACACTGAAGCTTTCTTT	CASSVSQVNTEAFF
TRBV7-9	-	-	TRBJ2-7	TGTGCCAGCAGCTTCCCAGGACAGTTCGAGCAGTACTTC	CASSFPGQFEQYF
TRBV5-1	TRBD1	-	TRBJ1-1	TGCGCCAGCAGTAATGGACAGGGGCTAACTGAAGCTTTCTTT	CASSNGQGLTEAFF
TRBV2	TRBD1	-	TRBJ2-3	TGTGCCAGCAGTGGGACAGGGTCCTCGTATACGCAGTATTTT	CASSGTGSSYTQYF